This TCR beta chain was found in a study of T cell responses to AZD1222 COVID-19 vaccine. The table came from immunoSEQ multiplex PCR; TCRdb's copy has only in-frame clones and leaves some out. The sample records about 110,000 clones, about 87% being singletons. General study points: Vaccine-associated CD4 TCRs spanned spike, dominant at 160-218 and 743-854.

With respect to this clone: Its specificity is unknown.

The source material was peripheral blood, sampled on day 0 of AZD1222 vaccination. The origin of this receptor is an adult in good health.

DNA for the CDR3: TGTGCCAGCAGCCAAGGATCAGGGGCGGGTACTGAAGCTTTCTTT. Protein: CASSQGSGAGTEAFF. J is TRBJ1-1 and V is TRBV3-1 (or the pseudogene TRBV3-2); D possibly corresponds to TRBD1 (6 bases). V was clipped by 1 base and J by 5 bases, with 14 bases between them. Germline assignment: CDR1 LGHDT and CDR2 YNNKEL (reference sequence). The CDR3 consists of 15 residues.